The clone carrying this T cell receptor (beta chain) was seen only a few times. The CDR3 runs to 14 residues. V gave up 8 bases and J gave up 3 bases, with 14 bases separating them. The germline CDR1 and CDR2 sequences are MNHEY and SMNVEV (reference sequence). TCRdb reanalysed the 5' RACE reads using MiXCR and keeps one entry per CDR3 protein. The sample has about 32,000 distinct CDR3 sequences, roughly a quarter seen once; the top ten hold roughly 4.5%. The gene calls are TRBV27 and TRBJ1-5; D is perhaps TRBD1 (6 bases). The clonotype was recovered from a female donor with breast cancer. Input material: memory CD4+ T cells sorted from blood. Subset denoted: memory CD4+ T cells, CD4+CD45RO+CD25-. The CDR3 DNA reads as TGTGCCAGCGCATCGGGACAACTCAATCAGCCCCAGCATTTT. It specifies CASASGQLNQPQHF.